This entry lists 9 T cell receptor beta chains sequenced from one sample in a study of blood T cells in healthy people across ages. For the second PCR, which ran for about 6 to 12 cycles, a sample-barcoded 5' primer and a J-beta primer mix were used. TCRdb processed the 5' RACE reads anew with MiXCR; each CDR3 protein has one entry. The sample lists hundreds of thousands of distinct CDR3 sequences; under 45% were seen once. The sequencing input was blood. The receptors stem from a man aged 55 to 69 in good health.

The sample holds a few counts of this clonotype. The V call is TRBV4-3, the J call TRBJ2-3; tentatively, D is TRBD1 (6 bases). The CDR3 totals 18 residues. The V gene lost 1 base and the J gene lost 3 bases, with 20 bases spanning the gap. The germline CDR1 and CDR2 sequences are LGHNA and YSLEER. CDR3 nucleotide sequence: TGCGCCAGCAGCCAAGCTAACCGGACAGCGTTTATGACAGATACGCAGTATTTT. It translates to CASSQANRTAFMTDTQYF.

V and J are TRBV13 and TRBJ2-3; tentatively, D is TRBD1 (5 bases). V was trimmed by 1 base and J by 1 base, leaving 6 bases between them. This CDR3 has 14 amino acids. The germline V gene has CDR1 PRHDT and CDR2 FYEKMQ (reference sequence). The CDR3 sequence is CASSLEQGTDTQYF. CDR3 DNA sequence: TGTGCCAGCAGCTTAGAACAGGGCACAGATACGCAGTATTTT.

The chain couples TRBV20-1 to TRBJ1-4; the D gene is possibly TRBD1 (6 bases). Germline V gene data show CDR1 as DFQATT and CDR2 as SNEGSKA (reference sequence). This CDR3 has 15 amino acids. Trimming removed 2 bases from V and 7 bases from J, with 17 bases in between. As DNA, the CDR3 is TGCAGTGCTAGACCTGCGGGGGGCACTGCTGAAAAACTGTTTTTT. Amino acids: CSARPAGGTAEKLFF.

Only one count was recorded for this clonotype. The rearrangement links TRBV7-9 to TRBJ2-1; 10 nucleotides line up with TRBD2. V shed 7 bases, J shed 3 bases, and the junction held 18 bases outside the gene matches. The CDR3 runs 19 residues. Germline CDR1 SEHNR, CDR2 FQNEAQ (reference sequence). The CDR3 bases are TGTGCCAGCACCCCACCTCAAAGTTTACTAGCGGGAAACTACAATGAGCAGTTCTTC. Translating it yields CASTPPQSLLAGNYNEQFF. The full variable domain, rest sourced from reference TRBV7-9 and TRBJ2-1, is DTGVSQNPRHKITKRGQNVTFRCDPISEHNRLYWYRQTLGQGPEFLTYFQNEAQLEKSRLLSDRFSAERPKGSFSTLEIQRTEQGDSAMYLCASTPPQSLLAGNYNEQFFGPGTRLTVL.

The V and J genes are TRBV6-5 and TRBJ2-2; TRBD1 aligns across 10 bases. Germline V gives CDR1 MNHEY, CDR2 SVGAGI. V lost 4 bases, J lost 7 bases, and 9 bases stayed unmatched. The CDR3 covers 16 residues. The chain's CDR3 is CASSSSGTGAIGELFF. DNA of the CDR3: TGTGCCAGCAGTTCATCCGGGACAGGGGCTATCGGGGAGCTGTTTTTT.

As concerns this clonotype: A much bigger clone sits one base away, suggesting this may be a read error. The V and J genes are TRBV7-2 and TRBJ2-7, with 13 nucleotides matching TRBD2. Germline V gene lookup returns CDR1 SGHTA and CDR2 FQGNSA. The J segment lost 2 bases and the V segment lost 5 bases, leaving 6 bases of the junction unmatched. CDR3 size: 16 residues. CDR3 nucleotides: TGTGCCAGCAGCAAGACTAGCGGGGGGTACCCCTACGAGCAGTACTTC. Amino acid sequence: CASSKTSGGYPYEQYF.

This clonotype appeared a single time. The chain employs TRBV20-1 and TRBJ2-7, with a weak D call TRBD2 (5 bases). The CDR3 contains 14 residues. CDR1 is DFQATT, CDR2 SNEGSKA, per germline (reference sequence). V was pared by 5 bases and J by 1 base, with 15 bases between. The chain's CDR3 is CSAARGSTSYEQYF. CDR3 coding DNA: TGCAGTGCTGCCCGGGGTTCTACTTCCTACGAGCAGTACTTC.

CDR3 sequence: CASSVGGPQETQYF. The CDR3 DNA reads TGTGCCAGCAGTGTCGGGGGGCCTCAAGAGACCCAGTACTTC. This chain uses TRBV27 with TRBJ2-5, with TRBD2 as a possible D gene (7 bases). CDR1 is MNHEY, CDR2 SMNVEV, per germline (reference sequence). V was cut by 5 bases and J by 2 bases, with 12 bases left in between. The CDR3 covers 14 residues.

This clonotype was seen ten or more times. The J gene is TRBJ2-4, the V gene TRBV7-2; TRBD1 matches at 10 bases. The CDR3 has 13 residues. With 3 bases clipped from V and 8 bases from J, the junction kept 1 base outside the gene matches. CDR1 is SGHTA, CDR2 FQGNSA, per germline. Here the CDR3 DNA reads TGTGCCAGCAGCTTCGACAGGGGGCACATTCAGTACTTC. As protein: CASSFDRGHIQYF.